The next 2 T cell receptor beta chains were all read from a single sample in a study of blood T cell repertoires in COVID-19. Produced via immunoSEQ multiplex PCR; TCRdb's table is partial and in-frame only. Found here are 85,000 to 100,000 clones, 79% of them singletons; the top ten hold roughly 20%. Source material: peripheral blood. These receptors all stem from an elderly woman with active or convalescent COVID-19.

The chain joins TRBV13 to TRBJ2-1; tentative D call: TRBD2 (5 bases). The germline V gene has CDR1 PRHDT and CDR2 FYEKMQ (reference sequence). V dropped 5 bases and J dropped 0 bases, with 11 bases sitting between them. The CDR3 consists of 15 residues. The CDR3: CASSPPRASYNEQFF. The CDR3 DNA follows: TGTGCCAGCAGCCCCCCGCGGGCCTCCTACAATGAGCAGTTCTTC.

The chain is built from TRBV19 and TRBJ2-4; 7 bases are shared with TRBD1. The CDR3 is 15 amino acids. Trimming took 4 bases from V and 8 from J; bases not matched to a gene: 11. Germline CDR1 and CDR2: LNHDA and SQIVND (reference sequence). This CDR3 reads CASSTPQGQRDIQYF. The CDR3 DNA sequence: TGTGCCAGTAGTACTCCACAGGGGCAGAGGGACATTCAGTACTTC.